The T cell receptor (beta chain) described here comes from a study of shared clonotypes between healthy human individuals. Overall study findings and caveats: The diversity represented, both genetic and in exposure history, was limited by few donors.

Authors' processing steps: Quality scores were absent from the junction-only immunoSEQ sequences, so filtering differed. Repertoires were generated with immunoSEQ multiplex PCR, while TCRdb's copy carries only in-frame clones and drops some. Clone size and the V and J calls come from that table; the DNA yielded D and trimming. Seen here are about 2.1 million clones, about 94% observed once, and the top ten hold around 1.8%. Selected positively for CCR7 and CD45RO-negative, naive CD8 cells excluded terminally differentiated effector memory CD45RA+ cells. The study drew all its donors from Caucasian adults living in Nashville, Tennessee. CDR1 is SGHKS and CDR2 is YYEKEE in the germline V gene (reference sequence). The CDR3 is 15 amino acids. Trimming removed 0 bases from V and 4 bases from J, with 11 bases in between. For this clone: The target antigen is unknown.

This chain connects TRBV5-5 to TRBJ1-5, with D perhaps TRBD1 (5 bases). The source is a man between 18 and 29 years old in good health. Some clones in this sample may be carry-over from other donors' samples. Sample: naive CD8+ T cells from PBMCs. The DNA for the CDR3 is TGTGCCAGCAGCTTGGATCGTGGGGGTAATCAGCCCCAGCATTTT. As protein: CASSLDRGGNQPQHF.